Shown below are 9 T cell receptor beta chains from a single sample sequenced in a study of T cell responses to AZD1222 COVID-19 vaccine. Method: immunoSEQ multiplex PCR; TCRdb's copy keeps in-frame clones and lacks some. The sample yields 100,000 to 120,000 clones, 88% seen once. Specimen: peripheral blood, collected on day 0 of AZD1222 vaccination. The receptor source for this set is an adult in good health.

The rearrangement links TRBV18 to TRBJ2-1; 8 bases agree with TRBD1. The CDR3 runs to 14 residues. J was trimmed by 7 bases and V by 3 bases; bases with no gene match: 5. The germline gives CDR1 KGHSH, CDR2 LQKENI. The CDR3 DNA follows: TGTGCCAGCTCACCGGGACAGGTCTTGAATGAGCAGTTCTTC. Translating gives CASSPGQVLNEQFF.

CDR3: CASSLVRGEGRNEQFF. The CDR3 nucleotides are TGTGCCAGCAGCTTAGTTCGGGGAGAAGGTCGAAATGAGCAGTTCTTC. The V call is TRBV7-8, the J call TRBJ2-1; D may be TRBD2 (5 bases). The V end was cut by 1 base, the J end by 7 bases, with 17 bases between. The CDR3 contains 16 residues. Germline CDR1 is SGHVS and CDR2 is FQNEAQ. Looking up the rest from reference TRBV7-8 and TRBJ2-1 gives the full variable domain: GAGVSQSPRYKVAKRGQDVALRCDPISGHVSLFWYQQALGQGPEFLTYFQNEAQLDKSGLPSDRFFAERPEGSVSTLKIQRTQQEDSAVYLCASSLVRGEGRNEQFFGPGTRLTVL.

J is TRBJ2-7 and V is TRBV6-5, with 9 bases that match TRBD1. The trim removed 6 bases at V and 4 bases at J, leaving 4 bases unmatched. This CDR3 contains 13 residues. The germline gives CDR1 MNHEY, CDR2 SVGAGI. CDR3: CASRSGQGYEQYF. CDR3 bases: TGTGCCAGCAGGTCGGGACAGGGATACGAGCAGTACTTC.

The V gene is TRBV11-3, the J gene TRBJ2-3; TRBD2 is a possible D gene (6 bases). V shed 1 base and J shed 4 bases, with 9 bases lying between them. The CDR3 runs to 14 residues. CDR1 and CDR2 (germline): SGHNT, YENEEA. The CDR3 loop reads CASSLGWGADTQYF. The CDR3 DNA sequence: TGTGCCAGCAGCTTAGGGTGGGGGGCAGATACGCAGTATTTT.

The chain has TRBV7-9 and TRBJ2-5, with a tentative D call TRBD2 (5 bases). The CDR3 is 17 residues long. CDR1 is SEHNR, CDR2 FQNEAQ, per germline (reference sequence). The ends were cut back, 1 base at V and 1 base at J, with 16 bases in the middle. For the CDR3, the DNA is TGTGCCAGCAGCTTAGGTGCGCAAGGGAGTGGCCAAGAGACCCAGTACTTC. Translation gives CASSLGAQGSGQETQYF.

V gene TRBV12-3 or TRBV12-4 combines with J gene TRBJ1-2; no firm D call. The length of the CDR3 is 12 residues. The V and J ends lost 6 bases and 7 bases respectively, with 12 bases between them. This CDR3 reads CASRLGSSGYTF. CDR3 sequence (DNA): TGTGCCAGCAGACTTGGGTCATCTGGCTACACCTTC.

This CDR3 reads CASPGATGELFF. The CDR3 DNA reads TGTGCCAGCCCCGGGGCCACCGGGGAGCTGTTTTTT. The V gene is TRBV6-4, the J gene TRBJ2-2; D is tentatively TRBD1 or TRBD2 (5 bases each). CDR1 is MRHNA and CDR2 is SNTAGT in the germline V gene. Between the trimmed V and J ends, which lost 8 bases and 4 bases, there was a span of 8 bases. This CDR3 is 12 amino acids long.

CDR3: CASSQGHDGSYEQYF. The CDR3 bases are TGTGCCAGCAGCCAGGGACACGATGGGTCCTACGAGCAGTACTTC. The chain has TRBV7-6 and TRBJ2-7; tentatively, D is TRBD1 (6 bases). V lost 5 bases, J lost 1 base, and 15 bases lay in between. Germline V gives CDR1 SGHVS, CDR2 FNYEAQ. This CDR3 is 15 amino acids long.

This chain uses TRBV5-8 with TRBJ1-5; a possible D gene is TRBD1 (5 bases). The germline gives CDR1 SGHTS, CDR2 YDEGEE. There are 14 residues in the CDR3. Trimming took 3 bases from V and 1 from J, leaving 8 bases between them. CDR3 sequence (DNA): TGTGCCAGCAGCTGGGGACCGAGCAATCAGCCCCAGCATTTT. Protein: CASSWGPSNQPQHF.